This is a list of T cell receptor beta chains from one sample in a study of T cell responses to AZD1222 COVID-19 vaccine. Generated by immunoSEQ multiplex PCR, the TCRdb table keeps only in-frame clones and is missing some. The sample includes roughly 150,000 clones, around 91% of them seen just once. The specimen was peripheral blood, collected 28 days after the second AZD1222 dose. Source of these receptors: an adult who received the AZD1222 COVID-19 vaccine. Both conserved end residues are part of each CDR3. The order of the fields is J gene, D gene, clone size, V gene, CDR3 DNA, CDR3 protein. A D gene is named only where the DNA matches it firmly. Clone size, where shown, is once, few, many, or a class for clones that have expanded.

J gene: TRBJ1-2; D gene: -; clone size: once; V gene: TRBV28; CDR3 DNA: TGTGCCAGCAGTTTTTCAGGGCACGGCTACACCTTC; CDR3 protein: CASSFSGHGYTF
J gene: TRBJ2-1; D gene: TRBD2; clone size: -; V gene: TRBV6-5; CDR3 DNA: TGTGCCAGCATCCAGCTAGCGGGAGGAAACTATGAGCAGTTCTTC; CDR3 protein: CASIQLAGGNYEQFF
J gene: TRBJ2-2; D gene: -; clone size: -; V gene: TRBV12-3/TRBV12-4; CDR3 DNA: TGTGCCAGCAGGGGGGGTCCCGGGGAGCTGTTTTTT; CDR3 protein: CASRGGPGELFF
J gene: TRBJ1-5; D gene: -; clone size: -; V gene: TRBV28; CDR3 DNA: TGTGCCAGCATCATCGGACAGAGCAATCAGCCCCAGCATTTT; CDR3 protein: CASIIGQSNQPQHF
J gene: TRBJ2-1; D gene: -; clone size: -; V gene: TRBV6-5; CDR3 DNA: TGTGCCAGCAGCTTCAGTTTGGGCAATGAGCAGTTCTTC; CDR3 protein: CASSFSLGNEQFF
J gene: TRBJ2-5; D gene: TRBD2; clone size: -; V gene: TRBV5-1; CDR3 DNA: TGCGCCAGCAGCTTCCTAGCGGGGCGAGAGACCCAGTACTTC; CDR3 protein: CASSFLAGRETQYF
J gene: TRBJ2-1; D gene: TRBD2; clone size: -; V gene: TRBV19; CDR3 DNA: TGTGCCAGTAGGGATAGCGGGAGGGGCCCCAATGAGCAGTTCTTC; CDR3 protein: CASRDSGRGPNEQFF
J gene: TRBJ2-3; D gene: TRBD2; clone size: -; V gene: TRBV11-2; CDR3 DNA: TGTGCCAGCAGCTTAGCACCCCTCACTAGCGGGGGGAAGTCAGATACGCAGTATTTT; CDR3 protein: CASSLAPLTSGGKSDTQYF
J gene: TRBJ2-3; D gene: TRBD2; clone size: -; V gene: TRBV3-1/TRBV3-2; CDR3 DNA: TGTGCCAGCAGCCAAGATATTCTAGCGGGGGGGAGCACAGATACGCAGTATTTT; CDR3 protein: CASSQDILAGGSTDTQYF
J gene: TRBJ1-2; D gene: -; clone size: once; V gene: TRBV6-2/TRBV6-3; CDR3 DNA: TGTGCCAGCAGTTACGGCAGGGGAATTAACTATGGCTACACCTTC; CDR3 protein: CASSYGRGINYGYTF
J gene: TRBJ2-2; D gene: TRBD1; clone size: -; V gene: TRBV6-6; CDR3 DNA: TGTGCCAGCAGTCAGATCCAGGGGGCTACGAACACCGGGGAGCTGTTTTTT; CDR3 protein: CASSQIQGATNTGELFF
J gene: TRBJ1-5; D gene: -; clone size: -; V gene: TRBV11-2; CDR3 DNA: TGTGCCAGCAGCTTTGAGGTCAATACTGCTCAGCCCCAGCATTTT; CDR3 protein: CASSFEVNTAQPQHF
J gene: TRBJ2-1; D gene: -; clone size: once; V gene: TRBV7-9; CDR3 DNA: TGTGCCAGCCCCGGTCCCCCTAGATACAATGAGCAGTTCTTC; CDR3 protein: CASPGPPRYNEQFF
J gene: TRBJ1-2; D gene: -; clone size: -; V gene: TRBV20-1; CDR3 DNA: -; CDR3 protein: CSAFGVGAF
J gene: TRBJ1-4; D gene: -; clone size: few; V gene: TRBV28; CDR3 DNA: TGTGCCAGCAGTCTTTCTTCAACTAATGAAAAACTGTTTTTT; CDR3 protein: CASSLSSTNEKLFF